This record covers a single T cell receptor beta chain. Antigen specificity is unknown. Germline-derived CDR1 and CDR2 are LNHNV and YYDKDF (reference sequence). The length of the CDR3 is 14 residues. V lost 1 base and J 4 bases, leaving 8 bases between the germline ends. This sample is part of a study of cytomegalovirus exposure and HLA in healthy donors. The study, taken as a whole, reports: CMV serostatus was the only immune exposure information that was available. In an earlier analysis, productive rearrangement rates for most beta V segments clustered near 87% or 30%.

The donors (healthy individuals) were bone marrow donors. Both 60 Vbeta primers and 13 Jbeta primers went into the PCR. Assay: immunoSEQ multiplex PCR; the TCRdb copy retains only in-frame clones and omits some. The data contain some 170,000 clones, 70% to 90% of them seen just once; the ten biggest clones take up around 6.7%. The chain is built from TRBV15 and TRBJ1-3; D unclear. Sequenced material: PBMCs. This receptor was identified in a woman aged 25 to 39 in good health and CMV-seropositive. Here the CDR3 DNA reads TGTGCCACCAGCAGAGGAGTTAAGGGAAACACCATATATTTT. Translated, it gives CATSRGVKGNTIYF.